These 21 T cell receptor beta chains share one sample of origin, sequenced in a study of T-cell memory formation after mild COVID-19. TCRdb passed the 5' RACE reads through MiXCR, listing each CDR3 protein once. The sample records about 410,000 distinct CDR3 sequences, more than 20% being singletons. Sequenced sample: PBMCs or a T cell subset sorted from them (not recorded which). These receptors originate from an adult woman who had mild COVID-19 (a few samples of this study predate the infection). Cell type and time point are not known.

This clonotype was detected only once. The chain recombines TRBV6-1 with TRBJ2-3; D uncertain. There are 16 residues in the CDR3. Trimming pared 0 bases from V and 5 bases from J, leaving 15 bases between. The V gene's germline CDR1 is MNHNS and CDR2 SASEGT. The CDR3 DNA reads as TGTGCCAGCAGTGAAGCGTTGGTGCCCGTAGGAGATACGCAGTATTTT. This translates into CASSEALVPVGDTQYF.

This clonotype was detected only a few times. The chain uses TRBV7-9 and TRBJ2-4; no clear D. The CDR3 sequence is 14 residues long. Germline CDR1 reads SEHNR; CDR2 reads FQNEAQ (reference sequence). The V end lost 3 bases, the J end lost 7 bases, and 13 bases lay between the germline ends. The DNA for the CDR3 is TGTGCCAGCAGCTTGTCATGGGGTTGGAACATTCAGTACTTC. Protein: CASSLSWGWNIQYF.

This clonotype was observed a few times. Here the CDR3 DNA reads TGCGCCAGCAGCTTGACCACAGGAGATACGCAGTATTTT. This translates into CASSLTTGDTQYF. This rearrangement joins TRBV5-1 to TRBJ2-3, with TRBD1 as a possible D gene (5 bases). V dropped 1 base and J dropped 5 bases, with 8 bases sitting between them. This CDR3 region has 13 residues. Germline V gene data show CDR1 as SGHRS and CDR2 as YFSETQ.

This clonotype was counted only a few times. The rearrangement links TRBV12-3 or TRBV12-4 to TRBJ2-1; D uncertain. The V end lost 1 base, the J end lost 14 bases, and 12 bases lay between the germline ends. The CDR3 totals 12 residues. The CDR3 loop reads CASSLVGHTEFF. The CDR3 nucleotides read TGTGCCAGCAGTTTAGTAGGCCACACGGAGTTCTTC.

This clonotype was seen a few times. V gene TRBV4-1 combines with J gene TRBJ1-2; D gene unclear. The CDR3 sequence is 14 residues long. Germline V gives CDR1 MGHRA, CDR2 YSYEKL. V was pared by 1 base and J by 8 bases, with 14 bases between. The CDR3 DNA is TGCGCCAGCAGCCAAGGGGCGGTGGCGGAAGGCTACACCTTC. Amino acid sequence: CASSQGAVAEGYTF.

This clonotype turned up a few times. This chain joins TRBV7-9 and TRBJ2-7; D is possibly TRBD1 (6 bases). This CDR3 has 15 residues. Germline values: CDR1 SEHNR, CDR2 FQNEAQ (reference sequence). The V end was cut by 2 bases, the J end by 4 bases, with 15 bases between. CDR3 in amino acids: CASSLIRQGPYEQYF. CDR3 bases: TGTGCCAGCAGCTTAATAAGGCAGGGGCCTTACGAGCAGTACTTC.

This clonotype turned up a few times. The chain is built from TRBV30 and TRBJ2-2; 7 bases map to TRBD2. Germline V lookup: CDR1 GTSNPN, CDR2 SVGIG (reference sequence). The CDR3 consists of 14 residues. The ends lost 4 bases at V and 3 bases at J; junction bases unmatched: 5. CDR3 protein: CAWKFAGDTGELFF. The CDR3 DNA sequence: TGTGCCTGGAAGTTCGCGGGAGACACCGGGGAGCTGTTTTTT.

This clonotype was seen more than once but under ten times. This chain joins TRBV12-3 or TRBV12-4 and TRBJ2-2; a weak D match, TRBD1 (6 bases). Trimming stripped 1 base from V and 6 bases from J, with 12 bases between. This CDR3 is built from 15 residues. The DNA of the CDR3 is TGTGCCAGCAGTTTAGATTTGGGGGCCGCCGGGGAGCTGTTTTTT. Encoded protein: CASSLDLGAAGELFF.

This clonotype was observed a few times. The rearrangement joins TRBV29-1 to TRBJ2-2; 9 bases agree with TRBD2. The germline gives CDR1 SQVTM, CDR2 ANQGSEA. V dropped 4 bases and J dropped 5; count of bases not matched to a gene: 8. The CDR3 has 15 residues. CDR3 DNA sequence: TGCAGCGTTGTCTATAGCGGGAGTTGGACCGGGGAGCTGTTTTTT. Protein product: CSVVYSGSWTGELFF.

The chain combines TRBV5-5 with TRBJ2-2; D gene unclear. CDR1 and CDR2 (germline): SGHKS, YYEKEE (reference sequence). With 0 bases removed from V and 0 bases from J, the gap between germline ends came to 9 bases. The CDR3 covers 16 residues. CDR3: CASSLETAPNTGELFF. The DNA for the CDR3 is TGTGCCAGCAGCTTGGAAACGGCCCCGAACACCGGGGAGCTGTTTTTT.

The CDR3 coding sequence is TGTGCCAGTAGTATAGATCCCGGAGGGTACTACGAGCAGTACTTC. Translating it yields CASSIDPGGYYEQYF. The gene calls are TRBV19 and TRBJ2-7, with D possibly being TRBD2 (6 bases). The germline V gene encodes CDR1 LNHDA and CDR2 SQIVND (reference sequence). With 0 bases removed from V and 3 bases from J, the gap between germline ends came to 12 bases. This CDR3 is 15 amino acids long.

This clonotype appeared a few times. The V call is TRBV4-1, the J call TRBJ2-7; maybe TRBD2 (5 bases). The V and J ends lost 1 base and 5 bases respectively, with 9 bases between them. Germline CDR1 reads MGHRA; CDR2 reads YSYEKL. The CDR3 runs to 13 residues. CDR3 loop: CASSQGPGNEQYF. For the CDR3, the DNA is TGCGCCAGCAGCCAAGGGCCCGGGAACGAGCAGTACTTC.

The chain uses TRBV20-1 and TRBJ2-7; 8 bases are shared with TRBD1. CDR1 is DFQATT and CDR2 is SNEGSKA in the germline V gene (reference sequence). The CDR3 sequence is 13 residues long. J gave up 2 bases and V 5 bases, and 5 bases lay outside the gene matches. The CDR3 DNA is TGCAGTGCTCTGGACAGGGCCACCTACGAGCAGTACTTC. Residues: CSALDRATYEQYF.

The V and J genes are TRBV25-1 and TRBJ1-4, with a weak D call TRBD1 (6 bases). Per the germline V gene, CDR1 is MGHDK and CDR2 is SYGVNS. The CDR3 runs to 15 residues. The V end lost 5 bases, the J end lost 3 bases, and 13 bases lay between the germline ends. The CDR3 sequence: CASSPSGTPNEKLFF. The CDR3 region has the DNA TGTGCCAGCAGTCCCTCGGGGACACCTAATGAAAAACTGTTTTTT.

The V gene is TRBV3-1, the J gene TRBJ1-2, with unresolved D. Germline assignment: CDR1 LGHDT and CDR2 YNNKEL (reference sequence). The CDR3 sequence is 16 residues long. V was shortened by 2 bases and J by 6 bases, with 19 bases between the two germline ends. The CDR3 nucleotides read TGTGCCAGCAGCCAAATGCGGGGATCCCTCTATGATGGCTACACCTTC. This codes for CASSQMRGSLYDGYTF.

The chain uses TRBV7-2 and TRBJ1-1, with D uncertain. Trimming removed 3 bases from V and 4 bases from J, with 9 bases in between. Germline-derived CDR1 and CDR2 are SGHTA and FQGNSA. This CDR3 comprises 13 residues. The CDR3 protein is CASSFRPGTEAFF. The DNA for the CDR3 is TGTGCCAGCAGCTTCAGACCAGGCACTGAAGCTTTCTTT.

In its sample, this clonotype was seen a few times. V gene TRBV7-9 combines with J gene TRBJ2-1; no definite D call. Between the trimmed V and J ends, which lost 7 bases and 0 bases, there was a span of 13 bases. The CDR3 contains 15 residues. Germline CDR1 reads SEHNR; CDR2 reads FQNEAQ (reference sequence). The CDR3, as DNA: TGTGCCAGCACCTATGGCATAGGCTCCTACAATGAGCAGTTCTTC. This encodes CASTYGIGSYNEQFF.

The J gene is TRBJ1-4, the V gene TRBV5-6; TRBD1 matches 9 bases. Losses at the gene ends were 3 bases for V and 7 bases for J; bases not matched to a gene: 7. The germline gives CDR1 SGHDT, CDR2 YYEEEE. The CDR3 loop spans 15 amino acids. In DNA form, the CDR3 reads TGTGCCAGCAGCTCATCCGGGACAGGGCGTGAAAAACTGTTTTTT. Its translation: CASSSSGTGREKLFF. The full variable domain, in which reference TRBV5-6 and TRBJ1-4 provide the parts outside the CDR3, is DAGVTQSPTHLIKTRGQQVTLRCSPKSGHDTVSWYQQALGQGPQFIFQYYEEEERQRGNFPDRFSGHQFPNYSSELNVNALLLGDSALYLCASSSSGTGREKLFFGSGTQLSVL.

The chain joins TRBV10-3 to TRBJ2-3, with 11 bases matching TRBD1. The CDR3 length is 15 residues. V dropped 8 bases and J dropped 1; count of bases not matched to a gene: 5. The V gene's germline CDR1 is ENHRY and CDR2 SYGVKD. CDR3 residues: CAIGQGADGTDTQYF. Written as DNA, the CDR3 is TGTGCCATCGGACAGGGGGCGGATGGCACAGATACGCAGTATTTT.

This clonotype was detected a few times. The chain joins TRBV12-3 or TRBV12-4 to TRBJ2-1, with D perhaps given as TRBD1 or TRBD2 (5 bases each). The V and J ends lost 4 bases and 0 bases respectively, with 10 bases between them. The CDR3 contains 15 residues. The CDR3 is CASSYGARSYNEQFF. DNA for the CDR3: TGTGCCAGCAGTTACGGGGCCCGCTCCTACAATGAGCAGTTCTTC.

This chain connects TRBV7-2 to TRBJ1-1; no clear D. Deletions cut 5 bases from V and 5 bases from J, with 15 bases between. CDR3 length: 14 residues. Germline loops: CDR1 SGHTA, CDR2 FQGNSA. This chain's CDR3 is CASSPLSRRTEAFF. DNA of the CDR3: TGTGCCAGCAGCCCACTTAGCCGGAGGACTGAAGCTTTCTTT.